This is a list of T cell receptor beta chains from one sample in a study of T-cell memory formation after mild COVID-19. TCRdb re-analysed the 5' RACE reads in MiXCR, keeping a single row per CDR3 protein. Counted here are under 450,000 distinct CDR3 sequences, 20% to 30% occurring once; the ten biggest clones make up less than 15%. The sample was PBMCs or a T cell subset sorted from them (not recorded which). Receptors were obtained from an adult woman who had mild COVID-19 (a few samples of this study predate the infection). Cell type and time point are not known. Both conserved end residues are part of each CDR3. A D gene is named only where the DNA matches it firmly. Rows give clone size only sometimes, using once, few, many, or a class for an expanded clone.

V gene	D gene	clone size	J gene	CDR3 DNA	CDR3 protein
TRBV10-3	.	few	TRBJ2-7	TGTGCCATCCGAGGAGTGAGGGATAACTACGAGCAGTACTTC	CAIRGVRDNYEQYF
TRBV15	.	few	TRBJ1-2	TGTGCCACCAGTCAGGGGAACTATGGCTACACCTTC	CATSQGNYGYTF
TRBV20-1	TRBD2	few	TRBJ2-1	TGCAGTGCTCCGAATGGCGGGGGGGCGGATGAGCAGTTCTTC	CSAPNGGGADEQFF
TRBV27	.	few	TRBJ2-7	TGTGCCAGCAGTCTAACAGGGTGGACGACCTACGAGCAGTACTTC	CASSLTGWTTYEQYF
TRBV4-1	.	.	TRBJ1-2	TGCGCCAGCAGCGAAGCAGGGATTAACTATGGCTACACCTTC	CASSEAGINYGYTF
TRBV4-2	TRBD2	once	TRBJ2-3	TGTGCCAGCAGCCAGCCCAGCGGGAGAGGCGCAGATACGCAGTATTTT	CASSQPSGRGADTQYF
TRBV6-2/TRBV6-3	.	few	TRBJ2-1	TGTGCCAGCAGCCACAGGGCTAACAATGAGCAGTTCTTC	CASSHRANNEQFF
TRBV6-5	TRBD1	.	TRBJ2-7	TGTGCCAGCAGAGGGACAGGGACACTCTACGAGCAGTACTTC	CASRGTGTLYEQYF
TRBV24-1	.	.	TRBJ1-5	TGTGCCACCAGTGATTCGGGATATAGCAATCAGCCCCAGCATTTT	CATSDSGYSNQPQHF
TRBV7-3	TRBD2	few	TRBJ2-3	TGTGCCAGCAGCTCCCAAGCGGGGGGCAGCACAGATACGCAGTATTTT	CASSSQAGGSTDTQYF
TRBV14	.	.	TRBJ2-1	TGTGCCAGCAGCCGGGCCAGGTTACGCTCCTACAATGAGCAGTTCTTC	CASSRARLRSYNEQFF
TRBV9	.	.	TRBJ2-7	TGTGCCAGCAGCCGTCAATGGGACACCTCCTACGAGCAGTACTTC	CASSRQWDTSYEQYF
TRBV15	.	few	TRBJ2-1	TGTGCCACCAGCAGTGGGAGTTCCTTTGGCTTCTCCTACAATGAGCAGTTCTTC	CATSSGSSFGFSYNEQFF
TRBV20-1	TRBD2	few	TRBJ2-2	TGCAGTGCTAGAGATGGAACTAGCGGGACGCGGAACACCGGGGAGCTGTTTTTT	CSARDGTSGTRNTGELFF
TRBV20-1	.	few	TRBJ2-2	TGCAGTGCTAGAGGAGCGGACCTGAACACCGGGGAGCTGTTTTTT	CSARGADLNTGELFF
TRBV12-3/TRBV12-4	.	.	TRBJ2-1	TGTGCCAGCAGTGCGCCCGGGACACATGAGCAGTTCTTC	CASSAPGTHEQFF
TRBV27	.	few	TRBJ2-6	TGTGCCAGCAGTACGAGCTCTGGGGCCAACGTCCTGACTTTC	CASSTSSGANVLTF
TRBV29-1	.	many	TRBJ2-7	TGCAGCGTTGAAGGACTCGAGGACGGATCCTACGAGCAGTACTTC	CSVEGLEDGSYEQYF
TRBV7-7	TRBD2	many	TRBJ2-7	TGTGCTAGCAGTCTAGGGTCTAGCGGGACCTACGAGCAGTACTTC	CASSLGSSGTYEQYF
TRBV7-3	TRBD2	.	TRBJ2-1	TGTGCCAGCAGCTTAATGCCCAGCGGGGGGAGGGTTGAGCAGTTCTTC	CASSLMPSGGRVEQFF